This T cell receptor beta chain was recovered during a study of blood T cell repertoires in COVID-19. In the study overall: Material from acute and convalescent COVID-19 was sourced from the United States, Italy and Spain. The cDNA or gDNA used as material had been derived from T cells, B-cell-depleted T cells, or PBMCs.

Per the study methods: Estimated nucleated cell counts came from reference gene primer amplification. Libraries were prepared by immunoSEQ multiplex PCR; TCRdb keeps only in-frame clonotypes and omits some of them. V and J calls and clone size come straight from that table; D and trimming were deduced from the DNA. Of 150,000 to 200,000 clones in the sample, nearly 90% were seen once. Between the trimmed V and J ends, which lost 3 bases and 1 base, there was a span of 15 bases. The CDR3 runs to 15 residues. Germline V gene lookup returns CDR1 SQVTM and CDR2 ANQGSEA. The receptor comes from a man aged 60 to 75 with active or convalescent COVID-19. The chain carries TRBV29-1 and TRBJ1-2, with D unresolved. Sequences were obtained from peripheral blood. The CDR3 sequence: CSVDREGGSNYGYTF. Written as DNA, the CDR3 is TGCAGCGTTGATAGGGAAGGAGGGAGTAACTATGGCTACACCTTC.